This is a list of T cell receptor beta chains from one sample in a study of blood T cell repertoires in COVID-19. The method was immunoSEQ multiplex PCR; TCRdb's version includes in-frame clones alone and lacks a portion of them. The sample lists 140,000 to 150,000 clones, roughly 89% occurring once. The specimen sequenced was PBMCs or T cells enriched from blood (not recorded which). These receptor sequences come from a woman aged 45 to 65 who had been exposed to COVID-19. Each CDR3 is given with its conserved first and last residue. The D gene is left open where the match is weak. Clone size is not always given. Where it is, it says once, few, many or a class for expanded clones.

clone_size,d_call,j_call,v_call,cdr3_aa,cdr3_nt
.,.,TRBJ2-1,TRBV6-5,CASTSPANRIQFF,TGTGCCAGCACCTCACCGGCCAACAGGATTCAGTTCTTC
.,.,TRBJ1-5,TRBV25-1,CASSGWTGGPQHF,TGTGCCAGCAGTGGGTGGACGGGAGGGCCCCAGCATTTT
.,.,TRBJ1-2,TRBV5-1,CASSLGQVVSLKGYTF,TGCGCCAGCAGCTTGGGTCAGGTCGTCTCCCTTAAGGGCTACACCTTC
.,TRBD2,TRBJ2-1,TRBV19,CASSIRETSGRSHEQFF,TGTGCCAGTAGTATACGGGAAACTAGCGGGAGAAGTCATGAGCAGTTCTTC
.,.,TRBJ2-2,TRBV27,CASRFYGELFF,TGTGCCAGCAGATTTTACGGGGAGCTGTTTTTT
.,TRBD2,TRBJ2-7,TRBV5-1,CASSKGLAGGPGNWEQYF,TGCGCCAGCAGTAAAGGACTAGCGGGAGGGCCCGGTAACTGGGAGCAGTACTTC
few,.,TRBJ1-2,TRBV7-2,CASSPRLHFYGYTF,TGTGCCAGCAGCCCCCGTTTGCACTTCTATGGCTACACCTTC
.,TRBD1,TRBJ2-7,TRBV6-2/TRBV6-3,CASSHRDRDEQYF,TGTGCCAGCAGCCACCGGGACAGGGACGAGCAGTACTTC
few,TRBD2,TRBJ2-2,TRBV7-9,CASSLVGTSGRELFF,TGTGCCAGCAGCTTAGTAGGGACTAGCGGTCGGGAGCTGTTTTTT
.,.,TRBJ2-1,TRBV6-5,CASSRVLTWQFF,TGTGCCAGCAGCAGGGTCTTGACTTGGCAGTTCTTC
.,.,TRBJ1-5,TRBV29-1,CSVVEDPYQPQHF,TGCAGCGTTGTGGAGGATCCATATCAGCCCCAGCATTTT
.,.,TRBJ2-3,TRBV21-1,CASSPRTSGRTSTDTQYF,TGTGCCAGCAGCCCGAGGACTAGCGGGAGGACCAGCACAGATACGCAGTATTTT
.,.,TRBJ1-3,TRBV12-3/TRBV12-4,CASSRTVGNTIYF,TGTGCCAGCAGCCGGACTGTGGGGAACACCATATATTTT
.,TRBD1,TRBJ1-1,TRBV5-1,CASSSQGQGATEAFF,TGCGCCAGCAGCTCCCAGGGACAGGGGGCCACTGAAGCTTTCTTT
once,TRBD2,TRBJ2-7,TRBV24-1,CATSDSIAGETYEQYF,TGTGCCACCAGTGATTCGATAGCGGGAGAGACCTACGAGCAGTACTTC
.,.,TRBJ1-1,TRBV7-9,CASSLAGENTEAFF,TGTGCCAGCAGCTTAGCGGGAGAGAACACTGAAGCTTTCTTT
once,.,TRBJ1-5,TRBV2,CASSDAGKSNQPQHF,TGTGCCAGCAGCGATGCAGGGAAAAGCAATCAGCCCCAGCATTTT
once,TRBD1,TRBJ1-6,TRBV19,CASAREGTGNNSPLHF,TGTGCCAGTGCCCGAGAAGGGACAGGGAATAATTCACCCCTCCACTTT
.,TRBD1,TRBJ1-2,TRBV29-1,CSVVGPKQGAGNYGYTF,TGCAGCGTTGTGGGCCCCAAACAGGGGGCGGGTAACTATGGCTACACCTTC
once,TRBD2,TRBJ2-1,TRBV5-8,CASSHASLAGAGEQFF,TGTGCCAGCAGCCACGCCAGCCTAGCGGGAGCGGGTGAGCAGTTCTTC
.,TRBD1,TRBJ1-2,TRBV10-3,CASHVGQGYGYTF,TGTGCCTCACACGTGGGACAGGGTTATGGCTACACCTTC
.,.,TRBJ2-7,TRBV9,CASSLGSPKVGEQYF,TGTGCCAGCAGCTTAGGGAGCCCCAAAGTAGGCGAGCAGTACTTC
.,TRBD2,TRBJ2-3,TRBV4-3,CASSQERGLGSTDTQYF,TGCGCCAGCAGCCAAGAGCGGGGGTTGGGGAGTACAGATACGCAGTATTTT
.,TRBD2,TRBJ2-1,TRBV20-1,CSASRLAALKTQFF,TGCAGTGCTAGTAGGCTAGCGGCACTCAAAACGCAGTTCTTC
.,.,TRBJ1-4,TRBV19,CASSISGFNEKLFF,TGTGCCAGTAGTATTTCAGGCTTTAATGAAAAACTGTTTTTT
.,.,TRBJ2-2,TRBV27,CASSLRGGTGELFF,TGTGCCAGCAGTTTAAGGGGTGGGACCGGGGAGCTGTTTTTT
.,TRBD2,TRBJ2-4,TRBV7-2,CASSPHGGGKNIQYF,TGTGCCAGCAGCCCGCACGGGGGGGGCAAAAACATTCAGTACTTC
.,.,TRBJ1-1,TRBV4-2,CASSQDGDSEAFF,TGTGCCAGCAGCCAAGATGGCGACTCCGAAGCTTTCTTT
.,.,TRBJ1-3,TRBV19,CASGDNSGNTIYF,TGTGCCAGTGGGGACAACTCTGGAAACACCATATATTTT
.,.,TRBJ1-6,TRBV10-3,CAIGHNPGEGSPLHF,TGTGCCATCGGACATAACCCCGGCGAAGGCTCACCCCTCCACTTT
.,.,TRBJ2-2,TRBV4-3,CASSQEGPPGELFF,TGCGCCAGCAGCCAAGAGGGGCCCCCCGGGGAGCTGTTTTTT
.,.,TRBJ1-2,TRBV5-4,CASSFNSYGYTF,TGTGCCAGCAGCTTTAATTCGTATGGCTACACCTTC
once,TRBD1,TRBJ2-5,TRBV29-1,CSAAGQGSGRETQYF,TGCAGCGCCGCTGGACAGGGTTCGGGACGAGAGACCCAGTACTTC
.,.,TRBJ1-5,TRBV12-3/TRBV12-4,CASRLGQPQHF,TGTGCCAGCAGACTCGGTCAGCCCCAGCATTTT
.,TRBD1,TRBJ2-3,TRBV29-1,CSVEQGADTQYF,TGCAGCGTTGAACAGGGGGCAGATACGCAGTATTTT
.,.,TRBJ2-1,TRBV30,CAWRSAYNEQFF,TGTGCCTGGAGATCGGCCTACAATGAGCAGTTCTTC
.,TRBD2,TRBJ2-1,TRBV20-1,CSASLLAGYNEQFF,TGCAGTGCTAGTTTGCTAGCGGGGTACAATGAGCAGTTCTTC
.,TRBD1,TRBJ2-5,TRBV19,CASSPLDRDQETQYF,TGTGCCAGTAGTCCACTGGACAGGGATCAAGAGACCCAGTACTTC
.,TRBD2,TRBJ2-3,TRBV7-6,CASRPSGGAADTQYF,TGTGCCAGCCGACCTAGCGGGGGGGCCGCGGATACGCAGTATTTT
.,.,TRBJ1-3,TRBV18,CASSPLTGGNTIYF,TGTGCCAGCTCACCGCTAACAGGGGGAAACACCATATATTTT
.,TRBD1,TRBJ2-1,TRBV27,CASSATTGGNEQFF,TGTGCCAGCAGTGCAACGACAGGGGGCAATGAGCAGTTCTTC
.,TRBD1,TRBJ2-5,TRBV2,CASRERTGLQETQYF,TGTGCCAGCAGAGAAAGGACAGGGCTCCAAGAGACCCAGTACTTC
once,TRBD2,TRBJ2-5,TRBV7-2,CASSLQGGGVQETQYF,TGTGCCAGCAGCTTACAAGGCGGGGGGGTCCAAGAGACCCAGTACTTC
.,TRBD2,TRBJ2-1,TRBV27,CASRSTGGGYNEQFF,TGTGCCAGCAGATCTACCGGGGGGGGCTACAATGAGCAGTTCTTC
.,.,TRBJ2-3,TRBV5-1,CASSLGGAGTDTQYF,TGCGCCAGCAGCTTGGGCGGGGCGGGTACAGATACGCAGTATTTT
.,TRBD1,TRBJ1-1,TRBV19,CASSIAAGGAFF,TGTGCCAGTAGTATAGCTGCAGGGGGAGCTTTCTTT
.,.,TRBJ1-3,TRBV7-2,CASRPASSGNTIYF,TGTGCCAGCAGACCAGCGAGCTCTGGAAACACCATATATTTT
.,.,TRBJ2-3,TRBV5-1,CASSSPSDTQYF,TGCGCCAGCAGCTCCCCCTCGGATACGCAGTATTTT
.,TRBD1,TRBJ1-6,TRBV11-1,CASTLGQEINSPLHF,TGTGCCAGCACCCTCGGACAGGAGATTAATTCACCCCTCCACTTT
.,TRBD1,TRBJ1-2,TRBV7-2,CASSLRTGALMNGYTF,TGTGCCAGCAGCTTGCGGACAGGGGCCCTTATGAATGGCTACACCTTC
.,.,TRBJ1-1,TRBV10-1,CASSSRSGSEAFF,TGCGCCAGCAGTTCCCGGTCGGGGTCTGAAGCTTTCTTT
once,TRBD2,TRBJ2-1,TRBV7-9,CASSYSIAGPHNEQFF,TGTGCCAGCAGCTACTCCATAGCGGGGCCACACAATGAGCAGTTCTTC
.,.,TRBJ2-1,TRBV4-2,CASSGRGGAYNEQFF,TGTGCCAGCAGCGGGAGAGGGGGGGCCTACAATGAGCAGTTCTTC
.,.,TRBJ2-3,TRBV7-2,CASSLRPRGTDTQYF,TGTGCCAGCAGCCTAAGACCCCGGGGGACAGATACGCAGTATTTT
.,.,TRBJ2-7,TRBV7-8,CASSPKGYGSYEQYF,TGTGCCAGCAGCCCAAAGGGGTACGGCTCCTACGAGCAGTACTTC